A selection of T cell receptor beta chains follows, all from one sample in a study of blood T cell repertoires in COVID-19. Libraries were prepared by immunoSEQ multiplex PCR; TCRdb keeps only in-frame clonotypes and omits some of them. The sample has about 200,000 clones, about 80% seen once. The sequenced sample consisted of PBMCs or T cells enriched from blood (not recorded which). These receptors all come from a man aged 35 to 55 who had recovered from COVID-19. CDR3s leave out the opening cysteine and the closing phenylalanine or tryptophan. Fields, in order: CDR3 protein, V gene, J gene.

ASSQDGRDRGSYEQY,TRBV4-2,TRBJ2-7
ASRVFGADTQY,TRBV27,TRBJ2-3
ASGTLGPNEQF,TRBV19,TRBJ2-1
AWSLDGEAF,TRBV30,TRBJ1-1
ASRGGGKRYEQY,TRBV27,TRBJ2-7
ASSTRQGLAAF,TRBV7-2,TRBJ1-1
AWTGAGNTIY,TRBV30,TRBJ1-3
ASSQGPPGQGYGYT,TRBV4-3,TRBJ1-2
ASSIGANRFSDEQY,TRBV2,TRBJ2-7
SASVGLAGGNANEQF,TRBV20-1,TRBJ2-1
ASSWNRDEGKAF,TRBV7-3,TRBJ1-1
SASRGEGYT,TRBV20-1,TRBJ1-2
ASSLGASVTYNEQF,TRBV5-1,TRBJ2-1
ASSQGGYNQPQH,TRBV4-1,TRBJ1-5
ASSYPASGGSDTQY,TRBV6-5,TRBJ2-3
ASSLAGQFT,TRBV12-3/TRBV12-4,TRBJ1-2
ASGGRAGVYNEQF,TRBV5-1,TRBJ2-1
ASSYVRRQGNTEAF,TRBV6-2/TRBV6-3,TRBJ1-1
ASSVGAGKETQY,TRBV9,TRBJ2-5
ASSQGAEGYT,TRBV3-1/TRBV3-2,TRBJ1-2